This is a list of T cell receptor beta chains from one sample in a study of T cell responses to AZD1222 COVID-19 vaccine. Assay: immunoSEQ multiplex PCR; the TCRdb copy retains only in-frame clones and omits some. The sample holds some 110,000 clones, more than 65% seen once. Material: peripheral blood, obtained on day 0 of AZD1222 vaccination. The origin of the receptors is an adult in good health. The CDR3 runs from the conserved cysteine through the conserved F or W. Fields, in order: CDR3 DNA, CDR3 protein, CDR3 length, V gene, J gene, D gene, clone size. D genes are given only for firm matches. Clone size appears in some rows only: once, few, many, or a class for an expanded clone.

TGTGCCAGCAGTGAAAGTCGCGGGGTCTACAATGAGCAGTTCTTC	CASSESRGVYNEQFF	15	TRBV2	TRBJ2-1	NA	NA
TGTGCCAGTAGTATAGCCCCGGGGGCGAGCAATCAGCCCCAGCATTTT	CASSIAPGASNQPQHF	16	TRBV19	TRBJ1-5	NA	NA
TGTGCCAGCAGCTTAGACCTAGCGGGAGTGGTGCAGTACTTC	CASSLDLAGVVQYF	14	TRBV7-9	TRBJ2-7	TRBD2	NA
TGTGCCATCAGTGAGGGGGGGGAGCCCCAGCATTTT	CAISEGGEPQHF	12	TRBV10-3	TRBJ1-5	NA	NA
TGTGCCTGGAGTCCCCAGGGAGCGAACACTGAAGCTTTCTTT	CAWSPQGANTEAFF	14	TRBV30	TRBJ1-1	NA	once
TGTGCCAGCCGGCGACAGGGGGCAACGGACTATGGCTACACCTTC	CASRRQGATDYGYTF	15	TRBV5-6	TRBJ1-2	TRBD1	NA
TGTGCCAGCAGCCCAAGACTAGCGGGATCCTACGAGCAGTACTTC	CASSPRLAGSYEQYF	15	TRBV7-2	TRBJ2-7	TRBD2	NA
TGTGCCAGCAGTGACGCGGGGGGATCAGATACGCAGTATTTT	CASSDAGGSDTQYF	14	TRBV6-1	TRBJ2-3	TRBD2	NA
TGTGCCAGCAGCACTGGGCAGGGGGTAACCTACGAGCAGTACTTC	CASSTGQGVTYEQYF	15	TRBV5-8	TRBJ2-7	TRBD1	NA
TGTGCCAGCAGCCTAAGACAGGACCTAGCCAAAAACATTCAGTACTTC	CASSLRQDLAKNIQYF	16	TRBV12-1	TRBJ2-4	NA	NA